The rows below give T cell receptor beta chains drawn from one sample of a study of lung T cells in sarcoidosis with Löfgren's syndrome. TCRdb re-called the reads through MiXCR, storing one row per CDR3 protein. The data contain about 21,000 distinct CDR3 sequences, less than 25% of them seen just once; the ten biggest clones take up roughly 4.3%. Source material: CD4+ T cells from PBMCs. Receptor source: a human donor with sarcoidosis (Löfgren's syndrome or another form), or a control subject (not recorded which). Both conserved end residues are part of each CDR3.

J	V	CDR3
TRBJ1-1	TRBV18	CASSPKNEAFF
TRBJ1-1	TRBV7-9	CASSLGEDWVNTEAFF
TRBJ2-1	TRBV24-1	CATSDHRGSYNEQFF
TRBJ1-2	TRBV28	CASSLLEGPNYGYTF
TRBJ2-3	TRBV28	CASSLTGGADTLYF
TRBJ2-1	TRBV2	CASSERLFPYNEQFF
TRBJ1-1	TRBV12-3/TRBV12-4	CASSRVQNTEAFF
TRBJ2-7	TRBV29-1	CSVGQGEMYEQYF
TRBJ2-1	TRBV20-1	CSATSSGANEQFF
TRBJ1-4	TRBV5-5	CASSPGQGNEKLFF
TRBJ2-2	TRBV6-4	CASKAGNTGELFF
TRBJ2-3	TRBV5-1	CASSLGHSADTQYF
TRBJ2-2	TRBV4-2	CASSQDLRLGELFF
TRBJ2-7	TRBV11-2	CASSPITRPQGASYEQYF
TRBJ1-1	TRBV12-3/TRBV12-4	CASSLAELNTEAFF
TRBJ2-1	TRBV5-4	CASSPEAGKVGNEQFF
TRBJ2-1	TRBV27	CASNPTSGVFGNEQFF
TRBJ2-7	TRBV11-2	CASSFDREAYEQYF
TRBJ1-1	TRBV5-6	CASSLYTVSRDTEAFF
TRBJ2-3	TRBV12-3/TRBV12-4	CASSSRGIGSRSGPDTQYF
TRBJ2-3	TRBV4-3	CASSQEWAGRTDTQYF
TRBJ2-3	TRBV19	CASSMTAGTGQIDTQYF